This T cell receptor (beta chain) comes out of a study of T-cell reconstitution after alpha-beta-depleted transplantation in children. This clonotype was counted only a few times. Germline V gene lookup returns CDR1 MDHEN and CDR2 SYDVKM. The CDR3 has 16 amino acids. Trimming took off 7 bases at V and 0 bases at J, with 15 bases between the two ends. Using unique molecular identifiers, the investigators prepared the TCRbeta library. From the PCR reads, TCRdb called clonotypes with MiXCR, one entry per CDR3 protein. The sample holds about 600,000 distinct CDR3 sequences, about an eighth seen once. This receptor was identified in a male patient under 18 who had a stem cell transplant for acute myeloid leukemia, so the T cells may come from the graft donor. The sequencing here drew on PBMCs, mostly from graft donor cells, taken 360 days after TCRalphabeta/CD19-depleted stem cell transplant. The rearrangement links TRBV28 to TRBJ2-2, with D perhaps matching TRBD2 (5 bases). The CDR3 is CASTRGIAPNTGELFF. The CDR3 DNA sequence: TGTGCCAGCACCCGAGGGATTGCGCCGAACACCGGGGAGCTGTTTTTT.